This record concerns one T cell receptor (beta chain) sequence. There is no known antigen for this receptor. Per-nucleotide qualities are absent, and no much larger clonotype sits a single base away. Donors were 40 or so systemically healthy Caucasian individuals from Russia aged roughly 6 to 90 years. Around 10 milliliters of peripheral blood were drawn from each donor into EDTA-treated Vacutainer tubes. Ficoll-Paque density-gradient centrifugation was used to isolate PBMCs, with at least 6 million obtained per sample. Total RNA, at least 6 micrograms per sample, was extracted from PBMCs with Trizol reagent. Naive CD45RAhigh/CD27high T cell percentages were measured by flow cytometry on a PBMC aliquot from every donor. The V end gives up 5 bases and the J end 10 bases, leaving 9 bases in the junction not matched to a gene. From cysteine to phenylalanine, the CDR3 is 14 amino acids long. Just the 42-base CDR3 DNA is kept, in frame starting at base 1.

This sample was taken from a study of blood T cells in healthy people across ages (dated by TCRdb to the mid-2010s). Looking at the study overall: Template switching captured roughly one uniquely barcoded TCR beta cDNA molecule per two T cells in model experiments. To avoid experimental bias, donors of different ages were spread randomly across the sequencing lanes. Using the same blood draw, the study looked at two additional independent replicas of 1 million unique cDNA reads for two donors, one aged 18 to 30 and the other aged 80 or older. Age-related changes in TCR beta repertoire diversity were measured in the study by deep sequencing normalized with unique cDNA molecular identifiers. The donors were divided into four age groups: young (average approximately 15 years), middle-aged (about 41), aged (roughly 60) and long-lived (about 80). The paper as a whole reports these results and caveats: There was a strong correlation between observed TCR beta diversity and the percentage of naive T cells measured by flow cytometry. The CMV infection status of donors was not known, potentially confounding age-related changes in expanded clonotypes. Estimates of total diversity from one million sequenced T cells were regarded as lower bounds and underestimates. Bulk unsorted PBMC profiling prevented conclusive comparison of naive and antigen-experienced compartments. Observed TCR beta diversity per million T cells fell roughly linearly with age, and a significant reduction was already apparent by age roughly 40. Compared with the aged group, the long-lived group had more naive CD4+ T cells, fewer expanded clones and increased TCR diversity, suggesting age selection.

Library preparation used 5' RACE. TCRdb records Illumina HiSeq 2500 as the sequencer. A second PCR of roughly 6 to 12 cycles was run with a J-beta primer mix and a sample-barcoded 5' primer. A unique molecular identifier was introduced onto each TCR beta cDNA molecule by a template-switch 5' adaptor carrying 12 random nucleotides. Each sample yielded at least 2.5 million CDR3-containing paired-end reads. First-strand cDNA synthesis was performed from all RNA using the Mint cDNA synthesis kit, with priming by a TRBC-specific oligonucleotide. After uracil-DNA glycosylase treatment, a first 18-cycle PCR used universal primers M1SS and BC2_uni_R on all cDNA. The authors' analysis ran thus. Normalization of each sample was performed by random selection of 1 million high-quality reads, each carrying a distinct molecular identifier. Reads sharing molecular identifiers were discarded rather than binned into consensus sequences. MiTCR, with a Q25 quality threshold and the strictest error-elimination algorithm, was used for CDR3 identification, clonotype clustering and error correction. Lower-bound total TCR beta diversity was estimated with a nonparametric unseen species model using Euler transformation. TCRdb handled the public reads itself, with Q25 trimming in fastp and clone calling in MiXCR, and kept productive beta chains. CDR3 protein duplicates are merged, each entry listing the most common genes and DNA. Here the V and J calls rest on TCRdb's processing, not on the authors' analysis. This sample holds roughly 800,000 distinct CDR3 sequences; roughly 64% were observed only once. Clones ranked in the top ten supply over 20% of the sample.

The specimen sequenced was blood. The clonotype originates from a man aged 25 to 40 in good health. Recombination joined TRBV12-3 or TRBV12-4 with TRBJ2-1, with TRBD2 identical over 9 junction bases. Read as DNA, the sequence is TGTGCCAGCAGTCTTAGCGGGGGTGCTCGGGAGCAGTTCTTC. Its amino acids are CASSLSGGAREQFF.